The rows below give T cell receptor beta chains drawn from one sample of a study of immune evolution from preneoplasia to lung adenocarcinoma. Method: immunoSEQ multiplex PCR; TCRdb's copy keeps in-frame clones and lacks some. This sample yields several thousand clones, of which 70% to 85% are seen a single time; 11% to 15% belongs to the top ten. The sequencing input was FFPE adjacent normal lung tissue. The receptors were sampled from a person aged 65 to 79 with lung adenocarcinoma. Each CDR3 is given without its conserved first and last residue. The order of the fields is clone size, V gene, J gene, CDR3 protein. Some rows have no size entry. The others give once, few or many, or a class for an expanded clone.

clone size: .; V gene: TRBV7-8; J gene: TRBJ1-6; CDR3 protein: ASSRTGRGVYNSPLH
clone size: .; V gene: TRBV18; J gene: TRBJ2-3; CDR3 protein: ASSLNRAGDTQY
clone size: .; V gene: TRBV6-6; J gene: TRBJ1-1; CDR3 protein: ASTYTGTTITEAF
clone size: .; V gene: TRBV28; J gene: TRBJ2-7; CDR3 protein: ASTSVGIHEQY
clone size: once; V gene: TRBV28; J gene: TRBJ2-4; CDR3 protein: ASSLAKNIQY
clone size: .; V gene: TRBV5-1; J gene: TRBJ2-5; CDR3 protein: ASTGSGGETQY
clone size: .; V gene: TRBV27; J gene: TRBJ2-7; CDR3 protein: ASSTGDSAYEQY
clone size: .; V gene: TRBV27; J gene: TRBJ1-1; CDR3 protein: ASRAGSTEAF
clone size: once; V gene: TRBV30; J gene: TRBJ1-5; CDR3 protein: AWRSEASNQPQH
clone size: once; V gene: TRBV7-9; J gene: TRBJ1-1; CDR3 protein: ASRFQPNTEAF
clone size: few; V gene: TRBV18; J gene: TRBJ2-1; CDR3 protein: ASSPQGDSYNEQF
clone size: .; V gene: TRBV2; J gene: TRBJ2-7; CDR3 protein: ASSEFWGNYEQY
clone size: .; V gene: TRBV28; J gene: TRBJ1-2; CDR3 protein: ASSSDRGSGYT
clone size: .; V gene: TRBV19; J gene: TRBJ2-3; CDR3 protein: ASSILDATDTQY
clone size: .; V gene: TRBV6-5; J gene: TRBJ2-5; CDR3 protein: ASSWDGQLTQY
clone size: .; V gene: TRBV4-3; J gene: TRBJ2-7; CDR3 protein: ASSQGRYLAVWEQY
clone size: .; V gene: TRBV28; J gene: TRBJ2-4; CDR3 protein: ASSGPGTGNWIQY
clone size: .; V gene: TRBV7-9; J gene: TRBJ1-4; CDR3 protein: ASSRKTGSEKLF
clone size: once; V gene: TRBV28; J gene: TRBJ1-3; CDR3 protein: ASRTGGGNTIY
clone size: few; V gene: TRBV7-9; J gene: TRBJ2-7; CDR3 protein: ASSPRAGSYEQY
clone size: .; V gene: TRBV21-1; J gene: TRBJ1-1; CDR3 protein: ASSKVCATDTEAF
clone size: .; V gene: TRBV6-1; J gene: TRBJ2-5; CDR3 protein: AAFIRGRETQY
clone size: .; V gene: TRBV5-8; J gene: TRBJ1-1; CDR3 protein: ANRTPGRWNTEAF
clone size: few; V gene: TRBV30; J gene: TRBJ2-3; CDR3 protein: AWSLGGTDTQY
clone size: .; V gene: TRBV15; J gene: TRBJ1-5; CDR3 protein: ATSRDPGGNQPQH
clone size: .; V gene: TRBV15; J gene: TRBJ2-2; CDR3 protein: ATSRAGGENTGELF
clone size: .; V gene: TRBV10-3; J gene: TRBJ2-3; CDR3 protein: ATQIAANTDTQY
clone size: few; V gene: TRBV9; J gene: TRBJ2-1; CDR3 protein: ASSTGTVSGHNEQF
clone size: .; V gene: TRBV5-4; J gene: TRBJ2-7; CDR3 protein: ASSLGQGAEYEQY
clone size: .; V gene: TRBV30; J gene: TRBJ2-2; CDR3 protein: AWSRGTKINPGELF
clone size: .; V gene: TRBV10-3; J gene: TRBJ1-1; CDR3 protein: AIRGQYTEAF
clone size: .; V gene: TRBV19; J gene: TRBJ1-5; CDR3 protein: ASSIRGPSYYSNQPQH
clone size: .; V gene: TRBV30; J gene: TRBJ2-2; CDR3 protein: AWSARRQGLTGELF
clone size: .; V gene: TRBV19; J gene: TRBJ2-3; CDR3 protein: ASSITDSHTDTQY
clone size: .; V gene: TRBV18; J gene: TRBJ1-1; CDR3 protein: ASSRTQGAGEAF
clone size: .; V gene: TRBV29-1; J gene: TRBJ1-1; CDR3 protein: SALDRKNTEAF
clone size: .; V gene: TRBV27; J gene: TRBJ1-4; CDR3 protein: ASSPRTGGYEKLF
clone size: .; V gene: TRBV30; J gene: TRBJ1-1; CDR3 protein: AWRWGTEAF
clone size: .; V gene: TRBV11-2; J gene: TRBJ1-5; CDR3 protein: ASSQWTGQPQH
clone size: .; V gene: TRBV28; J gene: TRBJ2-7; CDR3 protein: ASSSLGTAYEQY
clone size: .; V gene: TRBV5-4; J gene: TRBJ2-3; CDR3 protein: ASSLYLDTQY
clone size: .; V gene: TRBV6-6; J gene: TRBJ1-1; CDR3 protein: ASRGSALNTEAF
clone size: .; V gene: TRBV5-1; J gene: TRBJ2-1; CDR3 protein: ASSADRGRIAELWDEQF
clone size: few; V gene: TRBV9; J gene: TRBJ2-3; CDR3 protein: ASSVAGVDTDTQY
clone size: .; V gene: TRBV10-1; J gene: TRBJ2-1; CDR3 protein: ASSELGGEQF
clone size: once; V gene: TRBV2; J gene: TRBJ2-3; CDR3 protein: ASTRADTQY
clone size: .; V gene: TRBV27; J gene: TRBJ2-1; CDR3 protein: ASSLDRETYNEQF
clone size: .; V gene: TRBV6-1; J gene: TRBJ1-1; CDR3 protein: ASSGRVGHGSTEAF
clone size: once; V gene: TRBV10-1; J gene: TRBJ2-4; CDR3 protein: ASRADRVEGFVIQY
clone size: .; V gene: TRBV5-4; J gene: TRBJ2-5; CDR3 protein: ASSAKYEAETQY
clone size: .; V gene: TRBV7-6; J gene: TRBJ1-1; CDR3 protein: ASSLFPTEGTEAF
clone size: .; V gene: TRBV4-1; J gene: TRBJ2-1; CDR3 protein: ASSPGARSEQF
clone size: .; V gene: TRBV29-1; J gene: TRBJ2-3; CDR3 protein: SVTPRGTDTQY